One sample yielded the 7 T cell receptor beta chains listed below, sequenced in a study of blood T cell repertoires in COVID-19. This table comes from immunoSEQ multiplex PCR, and its TCRdb copy is limited to in-frame clones, with some not included. The table lists approximately 130,000 clones, 88% of them singletons. The sample was peripheral blood. These TCRs come from a man aged 50 to 59 with acute or convalescent COVID-19.

V gene TRBV24-1 combines with J gene TRBJ2-1; 10 bases match TRBD2. The CDR3 covers 15 residues. Germline V gene sequence: CDR1 KGHDR, CDR2 SFDVKD. The junction had 9 bases not matched to a gene; V was cut back by 4 bases and J by 10 bases. The CDR3 sequence is CATSDSGRGGGEQFF. The CDR3 DNA follows: TGTGCCACCAGTGACAGCGGGAGGGGCGGAGGCGAGCAGTTCTTC.

The chain links TRBV29-1 to TRBJ1-5, with a weak D call TRBD1 (6 bases). CDR3 length: 13 amino acids. CDR1 and CDR2 (germline): SQVTM, ANQGSEA. V was pared by 4 bases and J by 8 bases, with 15 bases between. Here the CDR3 reads CSVGEQGAEPQHF. The CDR3 DNA follows: TGCAGCGTTGGAGAACAGGGAGCTGAGCCCCAGCATTTT. Supplemented by reference TRBV29-1 and TRBJ1-5, the full variable domain reads SAVISQKPSRDICQRGTSLTIQCQVDSQVTMMFWYRQQPGQSLTLIATANQGSEATYESGFVIDKFPISRPNLTFSTLTVSNMSPEDSSIYLCSVGEQGAEPQHFGDGTRLSIL.

V is TRBV5-5 and J is TRBJ2-3; D is uncertain. Germline CDR1 and CDR2: SGHKS and YYEKEE (reference sequence). The V end lost 4 bases, the J end lost 6 bases, and 12 bases lay between the germline ends. The CDR3 consists of 13 residues. The CDR3 bases are TGTGCCAGCAGCCCGACGCGGTTGGATACGCAGTATTTT. Amino acid sequence: CASSPTRLDTQYF.

The gene calls are TRBV6-1 and TRBJ2-1; maybe TRBD2 (6 bases). The length of the CDR3 is 13 residues. Germline CDR1 and CDR2: MNHNS and SASEGT. Deletions cut 3 bases from V and 3 bases from J, with 6 bases between. CDR3 amino acids: CASSEGGYNEQFF. The CDR3 region has the DNA TGTGCCAGCAGTGAGGGGGGCTACAATGAGCAGTTCTTC.

The chain has TRBV19 and TRBJ2-1, with D possibly TRBD2 on 5 matching bases. The CDR3 is made up of 17 amino acids. The germline CDR1 and CDR2 sequences are LNHDA and SQIVND (reference sequence). V lost 3 bases, J lost 0 bases, and 15 bases lay in between. The CDR3 DNA sequence: TGTGCCAGTAGTATCCGGACGGGATTAAACTCCTACAATGAGCAGTTCTTC. Amino acid sequence: CASSIRTGLNSYNEQFF. The full variable domain, rest sourced from reference TRBV19 and TRBJ2-1, is DGGITQSPKYLFRKEGQNVTLSCEQNLNHDAMYWYRQDPGQGLRLIYYSQIVNDFQKGDIAEGYSVSREKKESFPLTVTSAQKNPTAFYLCASSIRTGLNSYNEQFFGPGTRLTVL.

DNA of the CDR3: TGTGCCAGCAGTGAACGCGTGGGCTCCCCCTACGAGCAGTACTTC. Encoded protein: CASSERVGSPYEQYF. V usage is TRBV6-1 and J usage is TRBJ2-7; no clear D. Trimming stripped 2 bases from V and 2 bases from J, with 13 bases between. Germline V lookup: CDR1 MNHNS, CDR2 SASEGT. There are 15 residues in the CDR3.

The CDR3 DNA reads TGTGCCAGCAGCTCAGGCAAGCCTAACTATGGCTACACCTTC. The encoded protein is CASSSGKPNYGYTF. The rearrangement joins TRBV5-6 to TRBJ1-2; D remains unclear. V shed 3 bases and J shed 0 bases, with 9 bases lying between them. The V gene's germline CDR1 is SGHDT and CDR2 YYEEEE. The CDR3 runs to 14 residues.